The source of this TCR beta chain is a study of OX40 agonist ivuxolimab in advanced cancers. Repertoires were generated with immunoSEQ multiplex PCR, while TCRdb's copy carries only in-frame clones and drops some. The sample shows 15,000 to 20,000 clones, about 90% of them seen only once. Losses at the gene ends were 5 bases for V and 5 bases for J; bases not matched to a gene: 8. The CDR3 contains 15 residues. The germline CDR1 and CDR2 sequences are SGHNT and YYREEE (reference sequence). This sequence joins TRBV5-4 and TRBJ2-7; the match to TRBD2 covers 12 bases. This clonotype was sampled from an adult with an advanced solid tumor such as melanoma, head and neck, liver or kidney cancer. This material consisted of CD4+ or CD8+ T cells sorted from blood, taken in a trial of the OX40 agonist ivuxolimab. The CDR3 sequence: CASRPGLAGPHEQYF. The CDR3 DNA reads TGTGCCAGCAGGCCGGGACTAGCGGGCCCCCACGAGCAGTACTTC.